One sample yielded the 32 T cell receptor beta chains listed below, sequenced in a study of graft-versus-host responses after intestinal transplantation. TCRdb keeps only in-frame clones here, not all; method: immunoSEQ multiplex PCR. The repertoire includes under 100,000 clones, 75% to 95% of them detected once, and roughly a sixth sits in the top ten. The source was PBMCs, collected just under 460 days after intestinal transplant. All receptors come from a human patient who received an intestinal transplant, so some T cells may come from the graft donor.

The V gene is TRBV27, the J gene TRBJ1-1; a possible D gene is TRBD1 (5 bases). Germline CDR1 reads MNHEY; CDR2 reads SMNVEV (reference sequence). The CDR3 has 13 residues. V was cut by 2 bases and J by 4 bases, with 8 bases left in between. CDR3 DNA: TGTGCCAGCAGTTTAGGGGCAATCACTGAAGCTTTCTTT. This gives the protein CASSLGAITEAFF.

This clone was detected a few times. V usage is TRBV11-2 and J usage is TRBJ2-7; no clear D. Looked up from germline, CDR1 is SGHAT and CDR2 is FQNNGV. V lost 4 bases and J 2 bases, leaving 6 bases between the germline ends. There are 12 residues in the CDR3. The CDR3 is CASSSDTYEQYF. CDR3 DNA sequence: TGTGCCAGCAGCTCTGACACCTACGAGCAGTACTTC.

DNA of the CDR3: TGTGCCAGCAGCCAGGACAGTAGCAATCAGCCCCAGCATTTT. Encoded protein: CASSQDSSNQPQHF. This sequence joins TRBV7-9 and TRBJ1-5; D might be TRBD1 (6 bases). Germline lookup yields CDR1 SEHNR and CDR2 FQNEAQ (reference sequence). The CDR3 is 14 residues long. Between the trimmed V and J ends, which lost 5 bases and 0 bases, there was a span of 8 bases.

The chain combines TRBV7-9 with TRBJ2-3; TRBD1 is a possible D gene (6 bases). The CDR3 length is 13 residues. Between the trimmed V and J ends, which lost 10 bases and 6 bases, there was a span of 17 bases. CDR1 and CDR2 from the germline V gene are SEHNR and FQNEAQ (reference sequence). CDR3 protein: CATKLRDIDTQYF. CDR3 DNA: TGTGCCACCAAACTCCGGGACATTGATACGCAGTATTTT.

CDR3 region: CASSLSGGAGNEQFF. The DNA for the CDR3 is TGTGCCAGCAGCCTTAGCGGGGGGGCCGGCAATGAGCAGTTCTTC. The V call is TRBV7-6, the J call TRBJ2-1; 11 nucleotides agree with TRBD2. With 5 bases clipped from V and 6 bases from J, the junction kept 6 bases outside the gene matches. This CDR3 is 15 amino acids long. Per germline, CDR1 SGHVS and CDR2 FNYEAQ.

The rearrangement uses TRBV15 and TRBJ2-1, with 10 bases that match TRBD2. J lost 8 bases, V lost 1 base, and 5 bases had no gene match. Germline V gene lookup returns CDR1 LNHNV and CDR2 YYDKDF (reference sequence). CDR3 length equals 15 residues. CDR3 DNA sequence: TGTGCCACCAGCAGAGGGGTAGCGGGGGGCTATGAGCAGTTCTTC. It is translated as CATSRGVAGGYEQFF. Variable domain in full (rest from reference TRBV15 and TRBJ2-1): DAMVIQNPRYQVTQFGKPVTLSCSQTLNHNVMYWYQQKSSQAPKLLFHYYDKDFNNEADTPDNFQSRRPNTSFCFLDIRSPGLGDTAMYLCATSRGVAGGYEQFFGPGTRLTVL.

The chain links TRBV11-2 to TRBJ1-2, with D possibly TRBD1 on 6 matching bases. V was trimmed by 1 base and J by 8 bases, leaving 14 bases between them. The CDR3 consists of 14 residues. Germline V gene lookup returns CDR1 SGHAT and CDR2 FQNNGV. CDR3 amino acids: CASSLGRGPWGYTF. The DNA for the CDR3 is TGTGCCAGCAGCTTAGGGCGGGGGCCCTGGGGCTACACCTTC.

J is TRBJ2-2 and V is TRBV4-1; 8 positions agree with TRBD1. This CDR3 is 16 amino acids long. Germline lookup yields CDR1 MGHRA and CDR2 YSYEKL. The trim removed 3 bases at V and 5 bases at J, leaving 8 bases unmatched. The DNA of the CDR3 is TGCGCCAGCAGCCACTTTCCACAGGGGGAAACCGGGGAGCTGTTTTTT. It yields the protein CASSHFPQGETGELFF.

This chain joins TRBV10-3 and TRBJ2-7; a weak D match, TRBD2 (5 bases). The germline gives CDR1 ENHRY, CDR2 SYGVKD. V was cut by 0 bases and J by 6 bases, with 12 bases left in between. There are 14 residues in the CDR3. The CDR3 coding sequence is TGTGCCATCAGTGAGTCCGGGGAACGGGGCGAGCAGTACTTC. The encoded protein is CAISESGERGEQYF.

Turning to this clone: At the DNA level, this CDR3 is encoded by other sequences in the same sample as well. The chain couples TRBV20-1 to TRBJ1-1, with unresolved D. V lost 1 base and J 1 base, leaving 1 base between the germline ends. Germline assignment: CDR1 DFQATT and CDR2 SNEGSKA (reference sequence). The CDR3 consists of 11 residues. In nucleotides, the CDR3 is TGCAGTGCTAGAGGGAACACTGAAGCTTTCTTT. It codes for CSARGNTEAFF.

The DNA for the CDR3 is TGTGCCAGCAGCGTAGGTGTCACAAGCTCCTACGAGCAGTACTTC. This sequence encodes CASSVGVTSSYEQYF. The chain combines TRBV9 with TRBJ2-7; D not resolved. The germline V and J ends were trimmed by 0 bases and 0 bases, with 10 bases remaining between them. The CDR3 covers 15 residues. From germline, CDR1 is SGDLS and CDR2 YYNGEE.

In nucleotides, the CDR3 is TGTGCCAGTAGTATAGATCACAGGGGGAACCTCTACGAGCAGTACTTC. Its translation: CASSIDHRGNLYEQYF. The rearrangement joins TRBV19 to TRBJ2-7, with 8 bases lining up with TRBD1. This CDR3 is 16 amino acids long. V was pared by 0 bases and J by 3 bases, with 7 bases of the junction left unmatched. Germline loops: CDR1 LNHDA, CDR2 SQIVND (reference sequence).

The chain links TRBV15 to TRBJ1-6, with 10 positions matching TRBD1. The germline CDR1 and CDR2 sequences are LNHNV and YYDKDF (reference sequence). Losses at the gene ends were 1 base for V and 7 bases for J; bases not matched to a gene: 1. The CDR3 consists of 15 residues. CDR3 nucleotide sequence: TGTGCCACCAGCAGAGGGACAGGGGGGAATTCACCCCTCCACTTT. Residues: CATSRGTGGNSPLHF.

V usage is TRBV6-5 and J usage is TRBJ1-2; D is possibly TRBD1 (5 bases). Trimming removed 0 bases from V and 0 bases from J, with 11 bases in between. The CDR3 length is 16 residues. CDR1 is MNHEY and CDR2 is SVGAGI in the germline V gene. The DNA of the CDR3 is TGTGCCAGCAGTTACTCGATTATGGGGGCTAACTATGGCTACACCTTC. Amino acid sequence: CASSYSIMGANYGYTF.

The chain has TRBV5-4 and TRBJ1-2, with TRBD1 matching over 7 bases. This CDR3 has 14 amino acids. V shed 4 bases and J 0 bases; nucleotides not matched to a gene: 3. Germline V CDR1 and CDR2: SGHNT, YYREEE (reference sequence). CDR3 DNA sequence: TGTGCCAGCAGCCCCGGACAGGCTAACTATGGCTACACCTTC. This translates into CASSPGQANYGYTF.

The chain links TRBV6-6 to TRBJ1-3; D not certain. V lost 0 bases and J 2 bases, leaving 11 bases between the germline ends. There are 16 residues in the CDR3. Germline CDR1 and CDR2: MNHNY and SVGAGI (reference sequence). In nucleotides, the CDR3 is TGTGCCAGCAGTTACTCGTGGGCCGAAGCTGGAAACACCATATATTTT. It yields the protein CASSYSWAEAGNTIYF.

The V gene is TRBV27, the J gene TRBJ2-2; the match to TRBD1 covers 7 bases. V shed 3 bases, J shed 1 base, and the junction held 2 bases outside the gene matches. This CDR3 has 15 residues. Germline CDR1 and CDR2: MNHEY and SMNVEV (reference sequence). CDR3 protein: CASSFRDRNTGELFF. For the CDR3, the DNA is TGTGCCAGCAGTTTCCGGGACAGGAACACCGGGGAGCTGTTTTTT.

For the CDR3, the DNA is TGTGCCAGCAGCCCCAGGGGGCCCACTGAAGCTTTCTTT. This sequence encodes CASSPRGPTEAFF. This rearrangement joins TRBV5-6 to TRBJ1-1, with 8 bases lining up with TRBD1. Germline V gene lookup returns CDR1 SGHDT and CDR2 YYEEEE. The CDR3 covers 13 residues. After removal of 4 bases from V and 4 bases from J, the junction contained 3 bases not matched to a gene.

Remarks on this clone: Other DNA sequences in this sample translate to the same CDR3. The CDR3, as DNA: TGTGCCAGCAGTTGGGGGGCAACTAATGAAAAACTGTTTTTT. Encoded protein: CASSWGATNEKLFF. The chain carries TRBV6-5 and TRBJ1-4; perhaps TRBD1 as D (5 bases). This CDR3 comprises 14 residues. Per the germline V gene, CDR1 is MNHEY and CDR2 is SVGAGI. Trimming left V 4 bases short and J 0 bases short, with 6 bases between.

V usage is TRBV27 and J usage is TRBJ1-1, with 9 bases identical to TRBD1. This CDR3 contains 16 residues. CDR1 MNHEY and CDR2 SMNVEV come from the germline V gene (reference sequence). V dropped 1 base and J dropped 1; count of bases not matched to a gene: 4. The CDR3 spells CASSLFSGQGNTEAFF. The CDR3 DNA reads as TGTGCCAGCAGTTTATTTTCGGGACAGGGGAACACTGAAGCTTTCTTT.

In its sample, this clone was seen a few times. CDR3 protein: CASSLGAPGTAGEQYF. CDR3 bases: TGTGCCAGCAGCTTGGGTGCCCCCGGGACAGCGGGTGAGCAGTACTTC. The rearrangement links TRBV5-6 to TRBJ2-7, with D possibly being TRBD1 (7 bases). This CDR3 spans 16 amino acids. The V end was cut by 0 bases, the J end by 7 bases, with 20 bases between. Germline CDR1 reads SGHDT; CDR2 reads YYEEEE.

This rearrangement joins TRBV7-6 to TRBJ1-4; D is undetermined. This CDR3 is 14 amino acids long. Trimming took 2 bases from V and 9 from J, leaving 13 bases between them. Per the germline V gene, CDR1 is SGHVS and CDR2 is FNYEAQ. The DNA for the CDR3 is TGTGCCAGCAGCTTATGGGGAGGGAATAAAAAACTGTTTTTT. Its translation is CASSLWGGNKKLFF.

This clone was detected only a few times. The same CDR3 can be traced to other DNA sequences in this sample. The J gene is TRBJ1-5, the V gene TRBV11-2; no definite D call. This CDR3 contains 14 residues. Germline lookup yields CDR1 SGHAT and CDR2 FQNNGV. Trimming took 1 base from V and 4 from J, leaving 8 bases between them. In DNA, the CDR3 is TGTGCCAGCAGCTTAGGTGGAGGGAATCAGCCCCAGCATTTT. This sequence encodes CASSLGGGNQPQHF.

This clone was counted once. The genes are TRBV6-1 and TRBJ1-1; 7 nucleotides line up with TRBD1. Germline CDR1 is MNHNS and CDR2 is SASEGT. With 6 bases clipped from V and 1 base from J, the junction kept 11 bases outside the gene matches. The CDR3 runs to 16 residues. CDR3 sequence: CASRETGVIPNTEAFF. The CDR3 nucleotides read TGTGCCAGCAGAGAAACAGGGGTAATACCGAACACTGAAGCTTTCTTT.

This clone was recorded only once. The CDR3 protein is CASSSPVETQYF. CDR3 bases: TGTGCCAGCAGTTCCCCAGTAGAGACCCAGTACTTC. The chain recombines TRBV6-5 with TRBJ2-5; no clear D. Germline V gene lookup returns CDR1 MNHEY and CDR2 SVGAGI. The CDR3 sequence is 12 residues long. Trimming stripped 4 bases from V and 4 bases from J, with 7 bases between.

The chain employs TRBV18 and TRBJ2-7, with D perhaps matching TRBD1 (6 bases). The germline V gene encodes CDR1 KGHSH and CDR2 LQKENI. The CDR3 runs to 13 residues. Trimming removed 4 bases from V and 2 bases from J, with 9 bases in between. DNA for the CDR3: TGTGCCAGCTCACAGGGACAAACCTACGAGCAGTACTTC. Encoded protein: CASSQGQTYEQYF.

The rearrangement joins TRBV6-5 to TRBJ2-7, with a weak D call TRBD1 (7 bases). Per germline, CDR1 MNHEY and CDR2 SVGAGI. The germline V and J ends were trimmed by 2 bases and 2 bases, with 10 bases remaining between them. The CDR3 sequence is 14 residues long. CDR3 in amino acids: CASSYGGTAYEQYF. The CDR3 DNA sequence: TGTGCCAGCAGTTACGGCGGGACAGCCTACGAGCAGTACTTC.

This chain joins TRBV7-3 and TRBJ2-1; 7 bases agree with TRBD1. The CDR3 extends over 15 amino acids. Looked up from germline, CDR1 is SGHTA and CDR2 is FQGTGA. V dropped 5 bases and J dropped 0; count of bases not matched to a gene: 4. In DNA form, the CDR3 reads TGTGCCAGCAGCCCCAGGGGGAGCTCCTACAATGAGCAGTTCTTC. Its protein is CASSPRGSSYNEQFF.

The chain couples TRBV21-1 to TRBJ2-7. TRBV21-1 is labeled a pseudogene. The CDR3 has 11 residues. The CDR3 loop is CASPPRYEQYF. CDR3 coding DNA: TGTGCCAGCCCCCCCCGATACGAGCAGTACTTC.

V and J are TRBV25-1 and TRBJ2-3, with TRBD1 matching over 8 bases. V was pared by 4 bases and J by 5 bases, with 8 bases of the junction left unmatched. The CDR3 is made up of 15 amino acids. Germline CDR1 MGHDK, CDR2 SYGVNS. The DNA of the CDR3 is TGTGCCAGCAGTGTGGCAGGACAGGGTAAAGATACGCAGTATTTT. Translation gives CASSVAGQGKDTQYF.

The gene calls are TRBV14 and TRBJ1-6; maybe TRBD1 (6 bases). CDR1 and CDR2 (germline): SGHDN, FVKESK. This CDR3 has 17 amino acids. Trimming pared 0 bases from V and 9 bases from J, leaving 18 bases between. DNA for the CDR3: TGTGCCAGCAGCCAAGATCGGGGGGCAGGGTGGGTTTCACCCCTCCACTTT. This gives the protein CASSQDRGAGWVSPLHF.

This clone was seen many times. In nucleotides, the CDR3 is TGTGCCAGCAGTGGGACTAGCGGGGGGGCCAATGAGCAGTTCTTC. Protein: CASSGTSGGANEQFF. This rearrangement joins TRBV6-1 to TRBJ2-1, with TRBD2 matching over 15 bases. Per the germline V gene, CDR1 is MNHNS and CDR2 is SASEGT. V was clipped by 4 bases and J by 6 bases; unmatched bases: 1. The CDR3 is 15 residues long.